The clone carrying this TCR beta chain was found many times. It was uncontrolled infection, other autoimmune disease, pregnancy or lactation that excluded patients. Fresh 10 ml peripheral blood yielded PBMCs. RNA transcripts were the template for amplifying TCR beta CDR3 regions. In the first-round RT-PCR of the TCR CDR3, the HTBI primer set was used. TCRdb passed the multiplex PCR reads through MiXCR, listing each CDR3 protein once. Among over 350,000 distinct CDR3 sequences listed, more than 13% were seen once. This sample stems from a study of T cells in Graves' hyperthyroidism and ophthalmopathy. The TCR sequence derives from a middle-aged man with Graves' ophthalmopathy. The sample comprised blood.

The CDR3 DNA reads as TGTGCCAGCGTATGGGCGACCAACTATGGCTACACCTTC. As protein: CASVWATNYGYTF. The gene calls are TRBV28 and TRBJ1-2; D is unresolved. Germline values: CDR1 MDHEN, CDR2 SYDVKM. Trimming removed 8 bases at V and 2 bases at J, with 12 bases between. The CDR3 has 13 residues.